One sample yielded the 29 T cell receptor beta chains listed below, sequenced in a study of CD8 T cells in ankylosing spondylitis. TCRdb passed the 5' RACE reads through MiXCR, listing each CDR3 protein once. The sample lists a few hundred thousand distinct CDR3 sequences; approximately 10% were seen once. The sequenced material came from blood, either unsorted or a sorted T cell fraction (not recorded which). Receptor source: a male donor with ankylosing spondylitis or in good health (not recorded which).

This clonotype appeared many times. This sequence joins TRBV5-1 and TRBJ1-5; no clear D gene. The germline CDR1 and CDR2 sequences are SGHRS and YFSETQ. The CDR3 is 15 amino acids. The germline V and J ends were trimmed by 3 bases and 2 bases, with 12 bases remaining between them. The CDR3 DNA follows: TGCGCCAGCAGCTCCGGGCCGGAGGGCAATCAGCCCCAGCATTTT. This translates into CASSSGPEGNQPQHF. Combining the CDR3 with reference TRBV5-1 and TRBJ1-5 gives the whole variable domain KAGVTQTPRYLIKTRGQQVTLSCSPISGHRSVSWYQQTPGQGLQFLFEYFSETQRNKGNFPGRFSGRQFSNSRSEMNVSTLELGDSALYLCASSSGPEGNQPQHFGDGTRLSIL.

This chain links TRBV12-3 or TRBV12-4 with TRBJ2-5; D gene uncertain. This CDR3 region has 14 residues. Trimming cost V 1 base and J 3 bases, with 9 bases left between them. CDR3 protein: CASSLVPAEETQYF. The CDR3 DNA reads as TGTGCCAGCAGTTTAGTGCCAGCTGAAGAGACCCAGTACTTC.

This clonotype has at least ten counts. CDR3 DNA sequence: TGCAGTGCTTCCAGGGGTAGCGGGGAGCTGTTTTTT. Amino acid sequence: CSASRGSGELFF. J is TRBJ2-2 and V is TRBV20-1; possible D gene TRBD1, 6 bases. V was shortened by 5 bases and J by 7 bases, with 11 bases between the two germline ends. CDR1 and CDR2 (germline): DFQATT, SNEGSKA (reference sequence). The CDR3 spans 12 residues.

About this clonotype: A much larger clonotype is one base distant, so this may be a read error. The rearrangement joins TRBV20-1 to TRBJ2-2, with 8 bases identical to TRBD1. There are 19 residues in the CDR3. Germline V gives CDR1 DFQATT, CDR2 SNEGSKA (reference sequence). The J segment lost 6 bases and the V segment lost 0 bases, leaving 18 bases of the junction unmatched. The chain's CDR3 is CSARDDWTQGARGPGELFF. CDR3 nucleotides: TGCAGTGCTAGAGATGATTGGACGCAGGGGGCGCGGGGCCCCGGGGAGCTGTTTTTT.

The chain combines TRBV28 with TRBJ1-2, with no clear D. CDR1 MDHEN and CDR2 SYDVKM come from the germline V gene. The V end lost 1 base, the J end lost 8 bases, and 5 bases lay between the germline ends. The CDR3 consists of 11 residues. The CDR3 reads CASSLYTGYTF. As DNA, the CDR3 is TGTGCCAGCAGTTTATACACCGGCTACACCTTC.

This clonotype was detected many times. The junction departs from germline at one end; a sequencing error may be responsible. The chain links TRBV10-3 to TRBJ2-3; 7 bases match TRBD1. The length of the CDR3 is 13 residues. CDR1 and CDR2 from the germline V gene are ENHRY and SYGVKD. The CDR3 here is CAVGLGGTDTQYF. DNA of the CDR3: TGTGCGGTCGGGCTAGGGGGCACGGATACGCAGTATTTT.

V and J are TRBV12-3 or TRBV12-4 and TRBJ1-5, with D possibly being TRBD1 (6 bases). This CDR3 is 15 amino acids long. With 7 bases removed from V and 9 bases from J, the gap between germline ends came to 22 bases. CDR3 sequence (DNA): TGTGCCAGCACCTCGGGGGCGGGAGGTCGTCCGCCCCAGCATTTT. Translation gives CASTSGAGGRPPQHF.

V usage is TRBV5-5 and J usage is TRBJ2-7; D might be TRBD1 (6 bases). The V end lost 3 bases, the J end lost 9 bases, and 19 bases lay between the germline ends. Germline values: CDR1 SGHKS, CDR2 YYEKEE (reference sequence). This CDR3 is 14 amino acids long. CDR3 sequence: CASSSQDRTSSQYF. CDR3 nucleotide sequence: TGTGCCAGCAGCTCCCAAGACAGGACGAGCTCGCAGTACTTC.

V usage is TRBV6-6 and J usage is TRBJ1-5; TRBD1 agrees at 9 bases. Germline CDR1 reads MNHNY; CDR2 reads SVGAGI (reference sequence). CDR3 length: 12 residues. V lost 11 bases, J lost 7 bases, and 6 bases stayed unmatched. The CDR3 sequence: CAGQGRWQPQHF. The DNA for the CDR3 is TGTGCCGGACAGGGGCGGTGGCAGCCCCAGCATTTT.

This clonotype was seen only a few times. The chain recombines TRBV7-3 with TRBJ2-3, with 8 bases aligning to TRBD1. Germline V gene data show CDR1 as SGHTA and CDR2 as FQGTGA. J gave up 3 bases and V 5 bases, and 7 bases lay outside the gene matches. CDR3 length: 15 residues. In nucleotides, the CDR3 is TGTGCCAGCAGCACGCGGGACAGGTCAACAGATACGCAGTATTTT. Amino acids: CASSTRDRSTDTQYF.

In its sample, this clonotype was seen a few times. The chain joins TRBV21-1 to TRBJ1-5. TRBV21-1 has pseudogene status. The CDR3 is 17 residues long. CDR3 sequence reads: CASSKRRREGLEQPQHF. The CDR3 nucleotides are TGTGCCAGCAGCAAACGACGTAGGGAGGGCCTTGAACAGCCCCAGCATTTT.

The V and J genes are TRBV6-1 and TRBJ2-7; D possibly matches TRBD1 or TRBD2 (6 bases each). Per the germline V gene, CDR1 is MNHNS and CDR2 is SASEGT. The CDR3 has 14 residues. Trimming took 8 bases from V and 2 from J, leaving 16 bases between them. CDR3 DNA sequence: TGTGCCAGCGGCCCTTCGGGGGCCGCCTACGAGCAGTACTTC. This codes for CASGPSGAAYEQYF.

This clonotype was recorded at least ten times. The chain carries TRBV5-1 and TRBJ1-2, with 9 bases matching TRBD1. Germline V gene data show CDR1 as SGHRS and CDR2 as YFSETQ. The CDR3 has 15 amino acids. The V segment lost 4 bases and the J segment 4 bases; nucleotides outside the gene matches: 8. The CDR3 DNA reads TGCGCCAGCAGCGGGACAGGGAGTTTGGGCTATGGCTACACCTTC. Amino acid sequence: CASSGTGSLGYGYTF.

The table lists this clonotype with many counts. The rearrangement uses TRBV3-1 and TRBJ1-1; D gene ambiguous. The CDR3 totals 14 residues. Trimming left V 0 bases short and J 1 base short, with 6 bases between. Germline V gene lookup returns CDR1 LGHDT and CDR2 YNNKEL (reference sequence). In DNA, the CDR3 is TGTGCCAGCAGCCAAGATCTCGGGAACACTGAAGCTTTCTTT. Its translation: CASSQDLGNTEAFF.

This chain connects TRBV6-1 to TRBJ1-1, with D unclear. This CDR3 contains 12 residues. Per the germline V gene, CDR1 is MNHNS and CDR2 is SASEGT. The V end lost 4 bases, the J end lost 6 bases, and 9 bases lay between the germline ends. The chain's CDR3 is CASSVLASEAFF. The CDR3 DNA reads as TGTGCCAGCAGTGTTCTTGCTTCTGAAGCTTTCTTT.

This clonotype was seen at least ten times. The CDR3: CASSPGGQENTIYF. CDR3 nucleotides: TGTGCCAGCAGCCCTGGGGGACAGGAAAACACCATATATTTT. V and J are TRBV4-2 and TRBJ1-3, with 8 bases identical to TRBD1. From germline, CDR1 is LGHNA and CDR2 YNFKEQ. CDR3 length: 14 residues. Trimming took 4 bases from V and 6 from J; bases not matched to a gene: 5.

At least ten counts were recorded for this clonotype. This rearrangement joins TRBV5-1 to TRBJ2-5; D remains unclear. Germline CDR1 reads SGHRS; CDR2 reads YFSETQ. This CDR3 comprises 15 residues. Trimming took off 0 bases at V and 1 base at J, with 10 bases between the two ends. CDR3 sequence reads: CASSLGSAFQETQYF. The CDR3 DNA reads as TGCGCCAGCAGCTTGGGTTCGGCCTTCCAAGAGACCCAGTACTTC.

This clonotype was recorded at least ten times. The gene calls are TRBV5-1 and TRBJ2-5; a possible D gene is TRBD2 (7 bases). V shed 2 bases and J shed 0 bases, with 11 bases lying between them. The CDR3 is 15 amino acids. CDR1 and CDR2 from the germline V gene are SGHRS and YFSETQ. The CDR3 here is CASSLGGTNQETQYF. In DNA, the CDR3 is TGCGCCAGCAGCTTAGGGGGGACTAACCAAGAGACCCAGTACTTC. The entire variable domain, with the rest obtained from reference TRBV5-1 and TRBJ2-5, is as follows: KAGVTQTPRYLIKTRGQQVTLSCSPISGHRSVSWYQQTPGQGLQFLFEYFSETQRNKGNFPGRFSGRQFSNSRSEMNVSTLELGDSALYLCASSLGGTNQETQYFGPGTRLLVL.

Many counts were recorded for this clonotype. V is TRBV5-8 and J is TRBJ1-5; D is unresolved. CDR1 SGHTS and CDR2 YDEGEE come from the germline V gene. The CDR3 runs 14 residues. V gave up 1 base and J gave up 7 bases, with 12 bases separating them. The CDR3: CASSLIVGRQPQHF. The CDR3 nucleotides read TGTGCCAGCAGCTTGATAGTGGGGAGACAGCCCCAGCATTTT.

The rearrangement uses TRBV7-2 and TRBJ2-5, with 8 bases lining up with TRBD2. The germline V gene has CDR1 SGHTA and CDR2 FQGNSA. The length of the CDR3 is 16 residues. V trimming: 5 bases; J trimming: 1 base; junction bases outside the gene matches: 9. The CDR3 loop reads CASSRRGSGAQETQYF. CDR3 coding DNA: TGTGCCAGCAGCCGCCGGGGTAGCGGGGCCCAAGAGACCCAGTACTTC.

This clonotype has at least ten counts. The chain carries TRBV5-1 and TRBJ2-1; D ambiguous. Trimming took off 0 bases at V and 7 bases at J, with 14 bases between the two ends. CDR1 and CDR2 (germline): SGHRS, YFSETQ. This CDR3 contains 15 residues. This CDR3 is CASSLVGMAQNEQFF. In DNA form, the CDR3 reads TGCGCCAGCAGCTTGGTGGGCATGGCCCAAAATGAGCAGTTCTTC. Combining the CDR3 with reference TRBV5-1 and TRBJ2-1 gives the whole variable domain KAGVTQTPRYLIKTRGQQVTLSCSPISGHRSVSWYQQTPGQGLQFLFEYFSETQRNKGNFPGRFSGRQFSNSRSEMNVSTLELGDSALYLCASSLVGMAQNEQFFGPGTRLTVL.

This clonotype was detected many times. The rearrangement uses TRBV20-1 and TRBJ1-2; no reliable D call. The CDR3 runs to 14 residues. V dropped 5 bases and J dropped 3 bases, with 16 bases sitting between them. The germline V gene encodes CDR1 DFQATT and CDR2 SNEGSKA (reference sequence). CDR3 bases: TGCAGTGCTGGAACAGCAGGAAGCGACTATGGCTACACCTTC. Translation: CSAGTAGSDYGYTF.

Only a few counts were recorded for this clonotype. The chain joins TRBV28 to TRBJ2-3; no firm D call. V lost 5 bases to trimming and J lost 1 base, with 10 bases between them. The CDR3 covers 14 residues. Germline assignment: CDR1 MDHEN and CDR2 SYDVKM. CDR3 protein: CASSPPLGTDTQYF. CDR3 in DNA: TGTGCCAGCAGTCCCCCGCTAGGCACAGATACGCAGTATTTT.

On this clonotype: This may be a read error, as it is one base from a much larger clone. The gene calls are TRBV6-1 and TRBJ2-5; 7 bases line up with TRBD1. Germline V CDR1 and CDR2: MNHNS, SASEGT. Unmatched junction bases numbered 7, after V lost 7 bases and J lost 2 bases. The CDR3 is 14 residues long. The CDR3 sequence: CASNKGGRQETQYF. DNA for the CDR3: TGTGCCAGCAACAAAGGGGGCAGGCAAGAGACCCAGTACTTC.

This chain connects TRBV6-1 to TRBJ2-3; 7 bases fit TRBD2. Germline V gene data show CDR1 as MNHNS and CDR2 as SASEGT. Trimming took 8 bases from V and 2 from J; bases not matched to a gene: 10. The CDR3 length is 15 residues. The CDR3 here is CASRIPSGDTDTQYF. For the CDR3, the DNA is TGTGCCAGCCGGATTCCGAGCGGGGACACAGATACGCAGTATTTT.

This chain connects TRBV12-3 or TRBV12-4 to TRBJ2-7, with a weak D call TRBD1 (5 bases). The CDR3 is 14 residues long. Trimming pared 0 bases from V and 3 bases from J, leaving 9 bases between. Here the CDR3 reads CASSLAQELYEQYF. In DNA form, the CDR3 reads TGTGCCAGCAGTTTAGCACAGGAACTCTACGAGCAGTACTTC.

This clonotype occurred many times. The chain combines TRBV12-3 or TRBV12-4 with TRBJ2-1; possible D gene TRBD1, 6 bases. Trimming cost V 3 bases and J 8 bases, with 17 bases left between them. The CDR3 length is 15 residues. CDR3 loop: CASSFVFEGHHEQFF. In nucleotides, the CDR3 is TGTGCCAGCAGTTTTGTTTTCGAGGGACACCATGAGCAGTTCTTC.

Ten or more counts support this clonotype. The V call is TRBV7-2, the J call TRBJ2-5; weak D call: TRBD1 (5 bases). Trimming shortened V by 5 bases and J by 5 bases, and 9 bases separated the two germline ends. CDR1 is SGHTA and CDR2 is FQGNSA in the germline V gene. The CDR3 loop spans 12 amino acids. As DNA, the CDR3 is TGTGCCAGCAGCCGTCCAGGGGAGACCCAGTACTTC. Its protein is CASSRPGETQYF.

This clonotype was counted many times. This rearrangement joins TRBV7-9 to TRBJ1-1; D gene ambiguous. The CDR3 is 14 residues long. Germline loops: CDR1 SEHNR, CDR2 FQNEAQ (reference sequence). Trimming stripped 2 bases from V and 0 bases from J, with 7 bases between. DNA of the CDR3: TGTGCCAGCAGCTTACTCGTAATGAACACTGAAGCTTTCTTT. This gives the protein CASSLLVMNTEAFF.